Following are 4 T cell receptor beta chains from one sample sequenced in a study of blood T cell repertoires in COVID-19. TCRdb's copy holds only in-frame clones and misses some; the assay was immunoSEQ multiplex PCR. The data contain tens of thousands of clones, 85% of them seen just once; the ten biggest clones take up 16%. Sequenced: peripheral blood. These receptors were collected from a human donor in a cohort sampled during active COVID-19.

The V call is TRBV6-5, the J call TRBJ2-7; D might be TRBD1 (6 bases). V was trimmed by 10 bases and J by 6 bases, leaving 22 bases between them. The CDR3 consists of 14 residues. CDR1 and CDR2 (germline): MNHEY, SVGAGI. DNA for the CDR3: TGTGCCACCTTCCTCCGGGCAGGGGCCAGCGAGCAGTACTTC. It translates to CATFLRAGASEQYF.

J is TRBJ1-3 and V is TRBV7-2; 9 bases are a match to TRBD1. Germline values: CDR1 SGHTA, CDR2 FQGNSA. J lost 4 bases, V lost 4 bases, and 5 bases had no gene match. CDR3 length: 15 residues. In DNA, the CDR3 is TGTGCCAGCAGCTCGGGACAGGGCTCGGGAAACACCATATATTTT. Protein product: CASSSGQGSGNTIYF.

The chain links TRBV19 to TRBJ1-5, with D unclear. Germline CDR1 reads LNHDA; CDR2 reads SQIVND (reference sequence). Trimming took 8 bases from V and 4 from J, leaving 12 bases between them. The CDR3 loop spans 13 amino acids. DNA of the CDR3: TGTGCCAGTCATGCGAACCGTAATCAGCCCCAGCATTTT. Translation gives CASHANRNQPQHF.

V is TRBV28 and J is TRBJ1-3; D gene unclear. The CDR3 covers 16 residues. CDR1 is MDHEN and CDR2 is SYDVKM in the germline V gene. V shed 6 bases and J shed 0 bases, with 15 bases lying between them. The CDR3 here is CASSRRTVASGNTIYF. CDR3 sequence (DNA): TGTGCCAGCAGCCGGCGGACTGTCGCCTCTGGAAACACCATATATTTT.